Shown below are 17 T cell receptor beta chains from a single sample sequenced in a study of CD8+ T cells in alopecia areata. cDNA reverse transcribed from extracted RNA served as the sequencing template. The data were produced by immunoSEQ multiplex PCR, yet TCRdb's version contains in-frame clones alone and is incomplete. This table holds 200,000 to 250,000 clones, approximately 60% found once. The source material was CD8+ T cells sorted from blood. Receptor source: a human donor in good health.

The gene calls are TRBV7-9 and TRBJ2-7, with TRBD2 identical over 7 bases. In germline, CDR1 is SEHNR, CDR2 FQNEAQ (reference sequence). J gave up 2 bases and V 5 bases, and 15 bases lay outside the gene matches. CDR3 length: 17 residues. The CDR3 here is CASSPSGRAAPTYEQYF. The CDR3, as DNA: TGTGCCAGCAGCCCTAGCGGTAGGGCAGCACCAACCTACGAGCAGTACTTC.

V is TRBV27 and J is TRBJ1-1; possible D gene TRBD1, 6 bases. The CDR3 has 16 residues. Germline V CDR1 and CDR2: MNHEY, SMNVEV (reference sequence). Trimming pared 4 bases from V and 1 base from J, leaving 16 bases between. CDR3 sequence: CASSSPPPDRNTEAFF. The CDR3 DNA is TGTGCCAGCAGTTCACCACCCCCGGACAGGAACACTGAAGCTTTCTTT.

The chain joins TRBV7-6 to TRBJ2-7, with 9 bases fitting TRBD1. The V gene's germline CDR1 is SGHVS and CDR2 FNYEAQ. The CDR3 extends over 14 amino acids. J lost 2 bases, V lost 5 bases, and 4 bases had no gene match. The CDR3 DNA sequence: TGTGCCAGCAGCGGGGGACAGGGAGCCTACGAGCAGTACTTC. Amino acid sequence: CASSGGQGAYEQYF.

The V and J genes are TRBV5-1 and TRBJ2-1, with 7 bases that match TRBD1. The CDR3 spans 16 residues. V dropped 4 bases and J dropped 0; count of bases not matched to a gene: 7. Germline assignment: CDR1 SGHRS and CDR2 YFSETQ. The CDR3 loop is CASSLEQGNSYNEQFF. The CDR3 nucleotides are TGCGCCAGCAGCCTGGAACAGGGGAACTCCTACAATGAGCAGTTCTTC. Supplemented by reference TRBV5-1 and TRBJ2-1, the full variable domain reads KAGVTQTPRYLIKTRGQQVTLSCSPISGHRSVSWYQQTPGQGLQFLFEYFSETQRNKGNFPGRFSGRQFSNSRSEMNVSTLELGDSALYLCASSLEQGNSYNEQFFGPGTRLTVL.

The chain recombines TRBV4-1 with TRBJ2-4; D not resolved. This CDR3 is built from 12 residues. Germline V gene sequence: CDR1 MGHRA, CDR2 YSYEKL. Trimming left V 6 bases short and J 8 bases short, with 11 bases between. The CDR3 sequence is CASSRNEDIQYF. As DNA, the CDR3 is TGCGCCAGCAGTCGGAATGAGGACATTCAGTACTTC.

CDR3 region: CASSSGPGDNYGYTF. Here the CDR3 DNA reads TGCGCCAGCAGCTCAGGGCCGGGGGATAACTATGGCTACACCTTC. The chain recombines TRBV4-1 with TRBJ1-2; possible D gene TRBD1, 5 bases. Germline V gene lookup returns CDR1 MGHRA and CDR2 YSYEKL. This CDR3 has 15 residues. The V and J ends lost 5 bases and 1 base respectively, with 14 bases between them.

The chain employs TRBV6-5 and TRBJ2-3; the match to TRBD2 covers 7 bases. Trimming removed 6 bases from V and 3 bases from J; junction bases left unmatched: 9. In germline, CDR1 is MNHEY, CDR2 SVGAGI. This CDR3 has 15 amino acids. Written as DNA, the CDR3 is TGTGCCAGCAGAAATCCGGGACTAACGACAGATACGCAGTATTTT. Translated: CASRNPGLTTDTQYF.

This clone was observed a handful of times. The rearrangement uses TRBV7-8 and TRBJ1-1, with no clear D. From germline, CDR1 is SGHVS and CDR2 FQNEAQ. The V end lost 9 bases, the J end lost 1 base, and 9 bases lay between the germline ends. The CDR3 sequence is 12 residues long. The CDR3: CASRSRNTEAFF. The DNA of the CDR3 is TGTGCCAGTCGGTCACGGAACACTGAAGCTTTCTTT.

The chain joins TRBV7-6 to TRBJ1-1; no clear D. The V end was cut by 1 base, the J end by 6 bases, with 6 bases between. From germline, CDR1 is SGHVS and CDR2 FNYEAQ. The CDR3 loop spans 12 amino acids. This CDR3 is CASSLDSAEAFF. Written as DNA, the CDR3 is TGTGCCAGCAGCTTAGATTCCGCTGAAGCTTTCTTT. Full variable domain (rest looked up from reference TRBV7-6 and TRBJ1-1): GAGVSQSPRYKVTKRGQDVALRCDPISGHVSLYWYRQALGQGPEFLTYFNYEAQQDKSGLPNDRFSAERPEGSISTLTIQRTEQRDSAMYRCASSLDSAEAFFGQGTRLTVV.

The chain recombines TRBV2 with TRBJ1-5; 7 bases line up with TRBD1. This CDR3 is built from 15 residues. V trimming: 6 bases; J trimming: 6 bases; junction bases outside the gene matches: 11. From germline, CDR1 is SNHLY and CDR2 FYNNEI. Written as DNA, the CDR3 is TGTGCCAGCAGCCGGGACAGAGGCCTTGGTCAGCCCCAGCATTTT. It yields the protein CASSRDRGLGQPQHF.

The rearrangement uses TRBV6-5 and TRBJ2-4; D is perhaps TRBD2 (6 bases). Trimming took off 4 bases at V and 0 bases at J, with 13 bases between the two ends. Germline V gene lookup returns CDR1 MNHEY and CDR2 SVGAGI. The CDR3 consists of 16 residues. CDR3 sequence (DNA): TGTGCCAGCAGTTCCCTGACGGGACTAGCCAAAAACATTCAGTACTTC. This gives the protein CASSSLTGLAKNIQYF.

The gene calls are TRBV30 and TRBJ2-7; D uncertain. Germline V gene sequence: CDR1 GTSNPN, CDR2 SVGIG (reference sequence). This CDR3 is 13 amino acids long. With 4 bases removed from V and 4 bases from J, the gap between germline ends came to 14 bases. The DNA for the CDR3 is TGTGCCTGGAAGGGCCCCCCTATTTACGAGCAGTACTTC. Its protein product is CAWKGPPIYEQYF.

The rearrangement joins TRBV6-5 to TRBJ2-3; TRBD2 might be the D (6 bases). The germline gives CDR1 MNHEY, CDR2 SVGAGI. Trimming pared 2 bases from V and 2 bases from J, leaving 14 bases between. CDR3 size: 16 residues. CDR3 sequence (DNA): TGTGCCAGCAGTTACGGGTACGGCGGGACCACAGATACGCAGTATTTT. Protein product: CASSYGYGGTTDTQYF.

This clone has just a few counts. V is TRBV6-4 and J is TRBJ2-3; D remains ambiguous. Germline CDR1 reads MRHNA; CDR2 reads SNTAGT. The CDR3 spans 14 residues. Trimming removed 8 bases at V and 4 bases at J, with 16 bases between. The chain's CDR3 is CASCPGEGADTQYF. The CDR3 bases are TGTGCCAGCTGCCCTGGCGAAGGAGCAGATACGCAGTATTTT.

This clone was found a few times. The chain uses TRBV29-1 and TRBJ1-2, with 7 nucleotides matching TRBD1. Germline CDR1 and CDR2: SQVTM and ANQGSEA. The CDR3 is made up of 13 amino acids. With 7 bases clipped from V and 4 bases from J, the junction kept 9 bases outside the gene matches. The CDR3 region has the DNA TGCAGCGCATTTGGGACAGCTTTCTATGGCTACACCTTC. Translation: CSAFGTAFYGYTF.

This clone was recorded only once. This chain links TRBV7-9 with TRBJ2-3; D is perhaps TRBD1 or TRBD2 (5 bases each). Trimming cost V 8 bases and J 5 bases, with 5 bases left between them. Germline-derived CDR1 and CDR2 are SEHNR and FQNEAQ (reference sequence). The CDR3 is made up of 10 amino acids. The CDR3 here is CASGGDTQYF. The CDR3 DNA follows: TGTGCCAGCGGGGGAGATACGCAGTATTTT.

This clone was recorded a few times. V is TRBV11-2 and J is TRBJ2-7; a weak D match, TRBD2 (6 bases). The CDR3 is made up of 13 amino acids. In germline, CDR1 is SGHAT, CDR2 FQNNGV. With 5 bases removed from V and 4 bases from J, the gap between germline ends came to 12 bases. The CDR3 here is CASSPGTPYEQYF. For the CDR3, the DNA is TGTGCCAGCAGCCCGGGGACTCCATACGAGCAGTACTTC. The full variable domain, completed using reference TRBV11-2 and TRBJ2-7, is EAGVAQSPRYKIIEKRQSVAFWCNPISGHATLYWYQQILGQGPKLLIQFQNNGVVDDSQLPKDRFSAERLKGVDSTLKIQPAKLEDSAVYLCASSPGTPYEQYFGPGTRLTVT.